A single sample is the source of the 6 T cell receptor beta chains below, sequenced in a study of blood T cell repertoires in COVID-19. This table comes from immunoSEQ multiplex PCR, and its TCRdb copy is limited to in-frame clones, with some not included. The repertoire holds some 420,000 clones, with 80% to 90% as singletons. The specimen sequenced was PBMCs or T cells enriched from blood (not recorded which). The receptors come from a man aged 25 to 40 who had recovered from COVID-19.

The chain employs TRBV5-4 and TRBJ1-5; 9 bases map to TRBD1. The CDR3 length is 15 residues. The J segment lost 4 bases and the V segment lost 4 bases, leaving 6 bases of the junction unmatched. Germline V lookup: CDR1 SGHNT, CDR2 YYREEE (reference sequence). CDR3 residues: CASSPGTGLNQPQHF. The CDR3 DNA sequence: TGTGCCAGCAGCCCGGGGACAGGGCTGAATCAGCCCCAGCATTTT.

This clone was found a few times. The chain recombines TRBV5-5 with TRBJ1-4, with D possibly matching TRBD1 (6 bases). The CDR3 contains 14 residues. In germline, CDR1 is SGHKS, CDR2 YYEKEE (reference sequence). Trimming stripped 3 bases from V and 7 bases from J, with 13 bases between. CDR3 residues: CASSSYRAVEKLFF. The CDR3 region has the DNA TGTGCCAGCAGCTCATACAGGGCGGTTGAAAAACTGTTTTTT.

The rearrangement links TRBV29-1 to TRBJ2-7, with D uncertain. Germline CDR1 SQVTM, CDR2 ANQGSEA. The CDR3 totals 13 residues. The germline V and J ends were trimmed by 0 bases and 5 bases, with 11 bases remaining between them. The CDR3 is CSVEDGYGDEQYF. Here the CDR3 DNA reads TGCAGCGTTGAAGATGGGTACGGAGACGAGCAGTACTTC.

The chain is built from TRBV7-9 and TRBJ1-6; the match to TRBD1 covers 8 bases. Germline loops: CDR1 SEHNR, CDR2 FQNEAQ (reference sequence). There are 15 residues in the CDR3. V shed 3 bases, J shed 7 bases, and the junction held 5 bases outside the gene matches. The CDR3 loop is CASSFQGAGNSPLHF. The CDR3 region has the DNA TGTGCCAGCAGCTTCCAGGGGGCTGGGAATTCACCCCTCCACTTT.

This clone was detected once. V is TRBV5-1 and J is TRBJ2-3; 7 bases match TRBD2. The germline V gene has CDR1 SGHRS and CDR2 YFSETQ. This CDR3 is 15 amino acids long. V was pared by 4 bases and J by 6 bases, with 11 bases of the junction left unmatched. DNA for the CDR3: TGCGCCAGCAGCCTCGGGACTACCCGCGTGGATACGCAGTATTTT. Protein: CASSLGTTRVDTQYF.

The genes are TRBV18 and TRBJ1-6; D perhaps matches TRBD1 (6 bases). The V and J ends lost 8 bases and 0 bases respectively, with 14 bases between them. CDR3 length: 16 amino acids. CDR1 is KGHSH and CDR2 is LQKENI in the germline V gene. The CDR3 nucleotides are TGTGCCAGCAGGCGACAGGAGAGCTCCTATAATTCACCCCTCCACTTT. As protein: CASRRQESSYNSPLHF.